This T cell receptor beta chain was recovered during a study of blood T cell repertoires in COVID-19. CDR3 length: 16 amino acids. V dropped 2 bases and J dropped 0; count of bases not matched to a gene: 5. Germline V gene lookup returns CDR1 MNHNS and CDR2 SASEGT. Assay: immunoSEQ multiplex PCR; the TCRdb copy retains only in-frame clones and omits some. The repertoire holds approximately 500,000 clones, approximately 88% seen once, with less than 2% in the top ten. The rearrangement uses TRBV6-1 and TRBJ1-1, with 8 bases lining up with TRBD1. Sequencing input: PBMCs or T cells enriched from blood (not recorded which). The TCR originated in a woman between 40 and 50 years old who had recovered from COVID-19. The CDR3 nucleotides are TGTGCCAGCAGTGAATACCAGGGGGCCATGAACACTGAAGCTTTCTTT. Its protein product is CASSEYQGAMNTEAFF.